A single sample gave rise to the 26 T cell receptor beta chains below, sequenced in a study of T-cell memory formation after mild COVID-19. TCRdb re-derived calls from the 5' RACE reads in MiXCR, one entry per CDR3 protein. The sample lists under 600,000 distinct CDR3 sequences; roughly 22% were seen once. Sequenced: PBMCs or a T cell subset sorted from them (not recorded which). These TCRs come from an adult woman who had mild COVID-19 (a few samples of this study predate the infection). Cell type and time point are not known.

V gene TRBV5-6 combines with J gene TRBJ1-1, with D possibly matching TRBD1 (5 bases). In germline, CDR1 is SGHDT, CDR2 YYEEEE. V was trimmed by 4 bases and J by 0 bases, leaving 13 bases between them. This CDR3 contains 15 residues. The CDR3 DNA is TGTGCCAGCAGCCCGGGGACGTATCTGAACACTGAAGCTTTCTTT. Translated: CASSPGTYLNTEAFF.

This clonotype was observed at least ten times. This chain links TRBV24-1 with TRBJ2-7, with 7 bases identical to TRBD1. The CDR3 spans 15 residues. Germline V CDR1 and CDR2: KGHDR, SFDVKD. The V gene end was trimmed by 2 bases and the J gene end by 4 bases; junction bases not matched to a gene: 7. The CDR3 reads CATSDSGTARYEQYF. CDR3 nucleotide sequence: TGTGCCACCAGTGATTCCGGGACAGCACGGTACGAGCAGTACTTC.

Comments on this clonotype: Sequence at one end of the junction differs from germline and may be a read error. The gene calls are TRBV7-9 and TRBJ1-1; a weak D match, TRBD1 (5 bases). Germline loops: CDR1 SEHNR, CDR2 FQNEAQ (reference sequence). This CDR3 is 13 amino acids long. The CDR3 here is CASSLAGRLEAFF. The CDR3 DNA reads TGTGCCAGCAGCCTAGCGGGGCGCCTGGAAGCTTTCTTT. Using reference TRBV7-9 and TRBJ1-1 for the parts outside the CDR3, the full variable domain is DTGVSQNPRHKITKRGQNVTFRCDPISEHNRLYWYRQTLGQGPEFLTYFQNEAQLEKSRLLSDRFSAERPKGSFSTLEIQRTEQGDSAMYLCASSLAGRLEAFFGQGTRLTVV.

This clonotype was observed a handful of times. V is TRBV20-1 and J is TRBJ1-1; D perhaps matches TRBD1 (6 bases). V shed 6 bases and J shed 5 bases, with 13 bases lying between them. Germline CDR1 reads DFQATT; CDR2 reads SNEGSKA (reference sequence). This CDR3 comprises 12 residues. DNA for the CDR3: TGCAGTGCAATCACAGGGTGGACTGAAGCTTTCTTT. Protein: CSAITGWTEAFF.

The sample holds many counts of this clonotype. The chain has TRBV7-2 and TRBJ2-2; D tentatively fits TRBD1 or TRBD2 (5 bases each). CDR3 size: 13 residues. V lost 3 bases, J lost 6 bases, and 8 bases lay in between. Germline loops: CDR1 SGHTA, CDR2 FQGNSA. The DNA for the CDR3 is TGTGCCAGCAGCTTGGGGGACCCCGGGGAGCTGTTTTTT. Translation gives CASSLGDPGELFF.

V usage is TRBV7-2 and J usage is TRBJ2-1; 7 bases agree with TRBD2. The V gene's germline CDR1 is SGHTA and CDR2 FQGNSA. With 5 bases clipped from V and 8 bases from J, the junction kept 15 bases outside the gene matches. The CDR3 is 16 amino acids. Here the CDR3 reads CASSVVASGARDEQFF. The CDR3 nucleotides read TGTGCCAGCAGCGTAGTGGCTAGCGGAGCCCGGGATGAGCAGTTCTTC.

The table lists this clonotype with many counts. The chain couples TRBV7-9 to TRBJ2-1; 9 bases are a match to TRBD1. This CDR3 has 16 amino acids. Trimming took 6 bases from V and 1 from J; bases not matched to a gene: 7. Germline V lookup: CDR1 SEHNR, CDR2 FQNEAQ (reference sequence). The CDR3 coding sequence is TGTGCCAGCAGTTCAGGGACAGGGTCTTCCTACAATGAGCAGTTCTTC. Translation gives CASSSGTGSSYNEQFF.

The CDR3 region has the DNA TGCGCCAGCAGCTTGGAACAGGGCAGGACATACGAGCAGTACTTC. Encoded protein: CASSLEQGRTYEQYF. The gene calls are TRBV5-1 and TRBJ2-7; maybe TRBD1 (6 bases). Trimming cost V 0 bases and J 4 bases, with 14 bases left between them. Germline CDR1 is SGHRS and CDR2 is YFSETQ. The CDR3 consists of 15 residues.

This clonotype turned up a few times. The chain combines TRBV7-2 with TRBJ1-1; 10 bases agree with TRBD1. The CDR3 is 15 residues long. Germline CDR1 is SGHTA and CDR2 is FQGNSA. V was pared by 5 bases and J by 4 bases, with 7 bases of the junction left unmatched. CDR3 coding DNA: TGTGCCAGCAGCCGACTTGGACAGGGGGTCACTGAAGCTTTCTTT. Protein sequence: CASSRLGQGVTEAFF.

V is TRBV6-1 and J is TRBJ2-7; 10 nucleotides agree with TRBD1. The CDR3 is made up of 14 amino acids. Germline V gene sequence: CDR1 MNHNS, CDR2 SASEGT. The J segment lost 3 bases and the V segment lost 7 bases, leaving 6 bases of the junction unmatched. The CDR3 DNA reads TGTGCCAGCATGCGGACAGGGGGTGACTACGAGCAGTACTTC. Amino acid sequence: CASMRTGGDYEQYF.

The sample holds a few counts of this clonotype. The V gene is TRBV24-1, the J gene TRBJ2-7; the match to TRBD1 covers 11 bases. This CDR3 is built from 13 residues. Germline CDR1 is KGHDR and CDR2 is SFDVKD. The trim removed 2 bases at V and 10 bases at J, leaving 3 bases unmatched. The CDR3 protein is CATSDWTGGDQYF. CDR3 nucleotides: TGTGCCACCAGTGATTGGACAGGGGGCGACCAGTACTTC.

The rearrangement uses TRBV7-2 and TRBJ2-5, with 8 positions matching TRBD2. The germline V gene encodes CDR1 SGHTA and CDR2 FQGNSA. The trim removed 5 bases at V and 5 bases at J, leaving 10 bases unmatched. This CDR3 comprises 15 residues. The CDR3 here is CASSPSAGGSETQYF. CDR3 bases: TGTGCCAGCAGCCCAAGTGCGGGGGGCTCGGAGACCCAGTACTTC.

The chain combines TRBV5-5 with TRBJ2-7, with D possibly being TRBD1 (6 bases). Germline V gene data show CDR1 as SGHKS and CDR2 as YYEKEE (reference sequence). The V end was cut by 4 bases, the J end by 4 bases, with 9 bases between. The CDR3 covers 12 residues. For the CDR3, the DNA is TGTGCCAGCAGCCTTGGACAGTACGAGCAGTACTTC. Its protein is CASSLGQYEQYF.

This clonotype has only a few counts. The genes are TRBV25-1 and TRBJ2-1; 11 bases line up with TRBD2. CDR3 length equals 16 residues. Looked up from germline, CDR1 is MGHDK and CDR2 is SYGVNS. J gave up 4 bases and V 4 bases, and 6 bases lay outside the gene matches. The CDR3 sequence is CASSGLAGGTYNEQFF. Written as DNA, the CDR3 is TGTGCCAGCAGTGGGCTAGCGGGAGGTACATACAATGAGCAGTTCTTC.

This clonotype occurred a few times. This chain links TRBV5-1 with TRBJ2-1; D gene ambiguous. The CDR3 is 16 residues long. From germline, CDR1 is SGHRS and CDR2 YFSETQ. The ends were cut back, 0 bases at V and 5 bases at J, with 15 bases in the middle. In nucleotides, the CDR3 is TGCGCCAGCAGCTTGGTTGTTAGAGAGTCGGACAATGAGCAGTTCTTC. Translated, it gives CASSLVVRESDNEQFF.

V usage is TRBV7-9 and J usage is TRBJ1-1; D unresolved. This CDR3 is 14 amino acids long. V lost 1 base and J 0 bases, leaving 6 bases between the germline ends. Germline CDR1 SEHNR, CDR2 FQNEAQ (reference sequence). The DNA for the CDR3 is TGTGCCAGCAGCTTAGAGGCAATGAACACTGAAGCTTTCTTT. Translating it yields CASSLEAMNTEAFF.

Here the CDR3 reads CASSLSGRLSYNEQFF. In nucleotides, the CDR3 is TGTGCCAGCAGTTTATCAGGTCGACTAAGCTACAATGAGCAGTTCTTC. The rearrangement links TRBV27 to TRBJ2-1, with D possibly TRBD2 on 5 matching bases. The CDR3 is 16 residues long. The V end was cut by 0 bases, the J end by 3 bases, with 12 bases between. The germline V gene has CDR1 MNHEY and CDR2 SMNVEV (reference sequence).

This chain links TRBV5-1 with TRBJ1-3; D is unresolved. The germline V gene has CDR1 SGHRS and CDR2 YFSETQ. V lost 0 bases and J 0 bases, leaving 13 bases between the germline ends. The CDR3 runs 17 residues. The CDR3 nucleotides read TGCGCCAGCAGCTTGGAGGTTCTGGGGAGCTCTGGAAACACCATATATTTT. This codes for CASSLEVLGSSGNTIYF.

CDR3 in amino acids: CASIPAAAWGVNEQFF. CDR3 in DNA: TGTGCCAGTATCCCCGCCGCGGCGTGGGGTGTGAATGAGCAGTTCTTC. J is TRBJ2-1 and V is TRBV19; D call uncertain. In germline, CDR1 is LNHDA, CDR2 SQIVND (reference sequence). The CDR3 is 16 amino acids. Trimming pared 7 bases from V and 7 bases from J, leaving 23 bases between.

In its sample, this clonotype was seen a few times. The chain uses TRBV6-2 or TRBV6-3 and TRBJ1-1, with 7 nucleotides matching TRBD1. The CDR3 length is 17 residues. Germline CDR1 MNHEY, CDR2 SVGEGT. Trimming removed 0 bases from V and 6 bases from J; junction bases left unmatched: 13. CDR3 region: CASSYSTRDSRSAEAFF. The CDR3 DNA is TGTGCCAGCAGTTACTCGACACGGGACAGTCGTTCGGCTGAAGCTTTCTTT.

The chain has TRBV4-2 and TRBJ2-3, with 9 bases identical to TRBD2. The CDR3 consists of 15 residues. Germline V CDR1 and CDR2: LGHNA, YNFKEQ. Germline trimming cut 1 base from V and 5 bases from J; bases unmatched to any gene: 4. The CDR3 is CASSQVALAGDTQYF. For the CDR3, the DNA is TGTGCCAGCAGCCAAGTCGCACTAGCGGGAGATACGCAGTATTTT.

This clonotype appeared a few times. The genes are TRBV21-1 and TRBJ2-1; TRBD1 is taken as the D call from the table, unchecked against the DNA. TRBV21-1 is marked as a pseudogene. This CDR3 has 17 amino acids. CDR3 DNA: TGTGCCAGCAGCCAAAAGCCCTCTCGGACAGGGTCCAATGAGCAGTTCTTC. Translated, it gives CASSQKPSRTGSNEQFF.

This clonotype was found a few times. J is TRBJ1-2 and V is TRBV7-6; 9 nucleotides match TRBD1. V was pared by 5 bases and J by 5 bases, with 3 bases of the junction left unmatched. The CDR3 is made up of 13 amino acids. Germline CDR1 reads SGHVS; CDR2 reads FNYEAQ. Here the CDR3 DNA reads TGTGCCAGCAGCCAGACAGGGGGGTATGGCTACACCTTC. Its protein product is CASSQTGGYGYTF.

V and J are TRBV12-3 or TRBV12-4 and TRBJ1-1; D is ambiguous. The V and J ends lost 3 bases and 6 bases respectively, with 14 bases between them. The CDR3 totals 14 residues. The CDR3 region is CASSFYGESPEAFF. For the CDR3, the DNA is TGTGCCAGCAGTTTTTACGGGGAGAGCCCTGAAGCTTTCTTT.

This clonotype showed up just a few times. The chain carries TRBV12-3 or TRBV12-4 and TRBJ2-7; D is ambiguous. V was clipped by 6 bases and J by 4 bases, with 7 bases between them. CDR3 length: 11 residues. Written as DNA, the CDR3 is TGTGCCAGCAGGGTAGGGTACGAGCAGTACTTC. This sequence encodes CASRVGYEQYF.

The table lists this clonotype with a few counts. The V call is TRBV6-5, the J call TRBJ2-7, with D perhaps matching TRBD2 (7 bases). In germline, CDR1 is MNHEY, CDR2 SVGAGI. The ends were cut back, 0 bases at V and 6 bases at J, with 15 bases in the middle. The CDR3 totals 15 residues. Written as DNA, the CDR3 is TGTGCCAGCAGTTACTCGGGGCGGGGGCATAGCGAGCAGTACTTC. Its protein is CASSYSGRGHSEQYF.